This TCR beta chain was found in a study of T-cell memory formation after mild COVID-19. At the level of the study: Clusters of TCRs were largely donor specific. Study findings and constraints: The study found balanced CD4/CD8 in clones contracting day 15 to 85 and a CD4+ lean in later expanders. Among contracting clones, CD4+ were mainly CM/EM and CD8+ enriched in EMRA.

As to this clonotype: Its antigen is still unknown.

The germline CDR1 and CDR2 sequences are MNHEY and SMNVEV (reference sequence). V shed 8 bases and J shed 3 bases, with 16 bases lying between them. The CDR3 contains 14 residues. Via MiXCR, TCRdb re-called the 5' RACE reads, giving one row per CDR3 protein. The top ten hold approximately 20% of the sample, which has about 340,000 distinct CDR3 sequences, 15% to 20% seen once. This receptor was taken from a man younger than 35 who had mild COVID-19 (a few samples of this study predate the infection). Cell type and time point are not known. The sequenced sample consisted of PBMCs or a T cell subset sorted from them (not recorded which). The chain combines TRBV27 with TRBJ2-5; D could derive from TRBD1 or TRBD2 (5 bases each). In DNA, the CDR3 is TGTGCCAGCGCCTCCGGGGCCGTTAAAGAGACCCAGTACTTC. The encoded protein is CASASGAVKETQYF.